These 29 T cell receptor beta chains share one sample of origin, sequenced in a study of cytomegalovirus exposure and HLA in healthy donors. The PCR contained 60 Vbeta and 13 Jbeta primers. Assay used: immunoSEQ multiplex PCR; TCRdb lists only in-frame clones, some missing. The data show over 95,000 clones, approximately 80% seen once. The sample comprised PBMCs. These receptors originate from a female donor in good health and CMV-seronegative.

This rearrangement joins TRBV5-4 to TRBJ2-2, with D possibly matching TRBD1 (5 bases). CDR3 length: 17 residues. Between the trimmed V and J ends, which lost 1 base and 2 bases, there was a span of 15 bases. Germline values: CDR1 SGHNT, CDR2 YYREEE (reference sequence). The chain's CDR3 is CASSLTGHGLNTGELFF. The CDR3 region has the DNA TGTGCCAGCAGCTTGACCGGACATGGGTTAAACACCGGGGAGCTGTTTTTT.

This sequence joins TRBV2 and TRBJ2-3, with TRBD1 matching over 8 bases. The CDR3 consists of 15 residues. The germline CDR1 and CDR2 sequences are SNHLY and FYNNEI. The V segment lost 4 bases and the J segment 0 bases; nucleotides outside the gene matches: 3. CDR3: CASSAGGFSTDTQYF. DNA of the CDR3: TGTGCCAGCAGTGCAGGGGGCTTCAGCACAGATACGCAGTATTTT.

V usage is TRBV30 and J usage is TRBJ2-3, with a possible D match to TRBD1 (5 bases). In germline, CDR1 is GTSNPN, CDR2 SVGIG (reference sequence). The length of the CDR3 is 15 residues. Trimming took off 3 bases at V and 1 base at J, with 14 bases between the two ends. The CDR3: CAWSSLGVGTDTQYF. CDR3 bases: TGTGCCTGGAGCTCATTAGGGGTTGGCACAGATACGCAGTATTTT.

The rearrangement uses TRBV7-6 and TRBJ2-1; TRBD2 aligns across 11 bases. With 2 bases clipped from V and 4 bases from J, the junction kept 4 bases outside the gene matches. The CDR3 has 16 amino acids. Germline CDR1 reads SGHVS; CDR2 reads FNYEAQ. CDR3 DNA sequence: TGTGCCAGCAGCTTAAGGCTAGCGGGGGGTTACAATGAGCAGTTCTTC. It yields the protein CASSLRLAGGYNEQFF. Based on the CDR3 plus reference TRBV7-6 and TRBJ2-1, the full variable domain is GAGVSQSPRYKVTKRGQDVALRCDPISGHVSLYWYRQALGQGPEFLTYFNYEAQQDKSGLPNDRFSAERPEGSISTLTIQRTEQRDSAMYRCASSLRLAGGYNEQFFGPGTRLTVL.

In this sample, this clone turned up once. This chain connects TRBV19 to TRBJ2-7; D perhaps matches TRBD2 (5 bases). CDR1 and CDR2 from the germline V gene are LNHDA and SQIVND (reference sequence). This CDR3 region has 15 residues. V was shortened by 7 bases and J by 3 bases, with 19 bases between the two germline ends. In nucleotides, the CDR3 is TGTGCCAGTACCTTCGCGGGCAGACCATTCTACGAGCAGTACTTC. Translated, it gives CASTFAGRPFYEQYF.

This chain uses TRBV6-5 with TRBJ1-1, with D possibly matching TRBD1 (6 bases). This CDR3 is built from 13 residues. CDR1 MNHEY and CDR2 SVGAGI come from the germline V gene. Trimming removed 10 bases at V and 2 bases at J, with 14 bases between. CDR3 residues: CATQTGPNTEAFF. The DNA for the CDR3 is TGTGCCACCCAGACAGGTCCTAACACTGAAGCTTTCTTT.

The J gene is TRBJ2-1, the V gene TRBV30, with 7 bases lining up with TRBD2. This CDR3 comprises 13 residues. Germline V gives CDR1 GTSNPN, CDR2 SVGIG (reference sequence). V trimming: 1 base; J trimming: 12 bases; junction bases outside the gene matches: 9. CDR3 DNA sequence: TGTGCCTGGAGTGCACCGGGAGGCCGGGGGCAGTTCTTC. Protein: CAWSAPGGRGQFF. The complete variable domain, with remaining parts taken from reference TRBV30 and TRBJ2-1, reads SQTIHQWPATLVQPVGSPLSLECTVEGTSNPNLYWYRQAAGRGLQLLFYSVGIGQISSEVPQNLSASRPQDRQFILSSKKLLLSDSGFYLCAWSAPGGRGQFFGPGTRLTVL.

This chain connects TRBV7-9 to TRBJ1-6; possible D gene TRBD1, 6 bases. Trimming left V 3 bases short and J 8 bases short, with 14 bases between. Germline values: CDR1 SEHNR, CDR2 FQNEAQ (reference sequence). This CDR3 is built from 15 residues. The CDR3 DNA reads TGTGCCAGCAGCTTTAGCGGGGGCTCAGATTCACCCCTCCACTTT. Amino acid sequence: CASSFSGGSDSPLHF. Full variable domain (missing parts from reference TRBV7-9 and TRBJ1-6): DTGVSQNPRHKITKRGQNVTFRCDPISEHNRLYWYRQTLGQGPEFLTYFQNEAQLEKSRLLSDRFSAERPKGSFSTLEIQRTEQGDSAMYLCASSFSGGSDSPLHFGNGTRLTVT.

V and J are TRBV28 and TRBJ1-2; a possible D gene is TRBD1 (6 bases). V was clipped by 4 bases and J by 1 base, with 22 bases between them. Germline CDR1 is MDHEN and CDR2 is SYDVKM. The CDR3 extends over 18 amino acids. As DNA, the CDR3 is TGTGCCAGCAGTTCACCAGGGGTCCCGGGGAGGGGTAACTATGGCTACACCTTC. Protein: CASSSPGVPGRGNYGYTF.

V usage is TRBV18 and J usage is TRBJ1-1; a possible D gene is TRBD1 (6 bases). The germline gives CDR1 KGHSH, CDR2 LQKENI. The CDR3 is 15 amino acids. Trimming removed 3 bases at V and 4 bases at J, with 15 bases between. The CDR3 sequence: CASSPDRSGITEAFF. The DNA for the CDR3 is TGTGCCAGCTCACCCGACAGGTCCGGGATCACTGAAGCTTTCTTT.

The chain recombines TRBV30 with TRBJ2-1; 8 bases align to TRBD2. Germline V gives CDR1 GTSNPN, CDR2 SVGIG (reference sequence). With V trimmed by 0 bases and J by 8 bases, 6 bases remained unmatched. The CDR3 sequence is 14 residues long. The CDR3 is CAWSVVGGGDEQFF. CDR3 in DNA: TGTGCCTGGAGTGTAGTCGGGGGGGGAGATGAGCAGTTCTTC.

V is TRBV5-4 and J is TRBJ1-6, with D perhaps TRBD1 (6 bases). V gave up 3 bases and J gave up 7 bases, with 11 bases separating them. The CDR3 sequence is 14 residues long. Germline loops: CDR1 SGHNT, CDR2 YYREEE (reference sequence). The CDR3 is CASSSGHRNSPLHF. Here the CDR3 DNA reads TGTGCCAGCAGCTCGGGACACCGAAATTCACCCCTCCACTTT.

CDR3 nucleotides: TGTGCCAGCAGCCCCCCCCAGGGATCCTACGAGCAGTACTTC. Encoded protein: CASSPPQGSYEQYF. This chain links TRBV13 with TRBJ2-7; D possibly corresponds to TRBD1 (5 bases). There are 14 residues in the CDR3. CDR1 is PRHDT, CDR2 FYEKMQ, per germline (reference sequence). V was cut by 5 bases and J by 1 base, with 12 bases left in between.

The chain joins TRBV11-2 to TRBJ2-1; no reliable D call. This CDR3 comprises 15 residues. Germline CDR1 and CDR2: SGHAT and FQNNGV. V shed 0 bases and J shed 0 bases, with 6 bases lying between them. CDR3 sequence: CASSLDTSSYNEQFF. The CDR3 coding sequence is TGTGCCAGCAGCTTAGATACCAGCTCCTACAATGAGCAGTTCTTC.

This clone was observed once. The gene calls are TRBV7-9 and TRBJ2-5; D perhaps matches TRBD1 (5 bases). The CDR3 loop spans 14 amino acids. In germline, CDR1 is SEHNR, CDR2 FQNEAQ (reference sequence). Trimming took off 5 bases at V and 9 bases at J, with 19 bases between the two ends. CDR3 DNA: TGTGCCAGCAGCCGACAGAATACGGCTAATCCCCAGTACTTC. Amino acids: CASSRQNTANPQYF.

The gene calls are TRBV7-9 and TRBJ1-2; tentative D call: TRBD1 (6 bases). Trimming left V 5 bases short and J 11 bases short, with 21 bases between. The CDR3 loop spans 14 amino acids. CDR1 is SEHNR, CDR2 FQNEAQ, per germline (reference sequence). The CDR3 reads CASSTSDSLFGYTF. Here the CDR3 DNA reads TGTGCCAGCAGCACCTCGGACAGCCTCTTCGGGTACACCTTC.

This chain joins TRBV6-1 and TRBJ1-5; 9 positions match TRBD1. Germline values: CDR1 MNHNS, CDR2 SASEGT. CDR3 size: 15 residues. The J segment lost 4 bases and the V segment lost 6 bases, leaving 7 bases of the junction unmatched. CDR3 bases: TGTGCCAGCAGGGGCGGGACAGGGAGAAATCAGCCCCAGCATTTT. Encoded protein: CASRGGTGRNQPQHF.

V and J are TRBV5-6 and TRBJ2-7; weak D call: TRBD2 (5 bases). The CDR3 spans 17 residues. V dropped 4 bases and J dropped 4 bases, with 24 bases sitting between them. Germline V CDR1 and CDR2: SGHDT, YYEEEE. CDR3 in DNA: TGTGCCAGCAGCGCGATACGTCTTGCGGGTTTGGGTTACGAGCAGTACTTC. Its protein product is CASSAIRLAGLGYEQYF.

This chain connects TRBV11-1 to TRBJ1-1; 7 bases line up with TRBD1. The trim removed 5 bases at V and 13 bases at J, leaving 10 bases unmatched. Germline values: CDR1 SGHAT, CDR2 FQDESV (reference sequence). CDR3 length equals 12 residues. CDR3 sequence (DNA): TGTGCCAGCAGCCCGAACAGGGGATGGGGTTTCTTT. Residues: CASSPNRGWGFF.

The rearrangement uses TRBV19 and TRBJ1-5; the match to TRBD1 covers 10 bases. After removal of 5 bases from V and 0 bases from J, the junction contained 10 bases not matched to a gene. Germline CDR1 and CDR2: LNHDA and SQIVND (reference sequence). This CDR3 has 18 residues. For the CDR3, the DNA is TGTGCCAGTAGTGAGACTTCCGGACAGGGGGTTAGCAATCAGCCCCAGCATTTT. This gives the protein CASSETSGQGVSNQPQHF.

The gene calls are TRBV9 and TRBJ1-4; TRBD1 aligns across 7 bases. The CDR3 runs to 15 residues. J lost 3 bases, V lost 3 bases, and 5 bases had no gene match. Germline V gives CDR1 SGDLS, CDR2 YYNGEE. CDR3: CASSAQGVSNEKLFF. In DNA form, the CDR3 reads TGTGCCAGCAGCGCCCAGGGGGTTTCTAATGAAAAACTGTTTTTT.

This clone came up once. The chain is built from TRBV7-6 and TRBJ2-7; D is perhaps TRBD1 (6 bases). This CDR3 has 13 residues. Germline values: CDR1 SGHVS, CDR2 FNYEAQ. Deletions cut 5 bases from V and 0 bases from J, with 8 bases between. The CDR3 DNA is TGTGCCAGCAGCGTGGACAGCTCCTACGAGCAGTACTTC. Translation: CASSVDSSYEQYF.

The rearrangement uses TRBV6-5 and TRBJ2-7, with D possibly matching TRBD2 (6 bases). In germline, CDR1 is MNHEY, CDR2 SVGAGI. V was cut by 4 bases and J by 6 bases, with 10 bases left in between. This CDR3 comprises 12 residues. The DNA for the CDR3 is TGTGCCAGCAGTTCTGGAGGGGTCGAGCAGTACTTC. This codes for CASSSGGVEQYF.

Comment on this clone: The sample carries other DNA sequences with the same CDR3. The genes are TRBV28 and TRBJ1-1; D may be TRBD1 (5 bases). The germline V gene encodes CDR1 MDHEN and CDR2 SYDVKM. The V end lost 3 bases, the J end lost 5 bases, and 10 bases lay between the germline ends. The CDR3 sequence is 13 residues long. Here the CDR3 reads CASSLPGLTEAFF. The CDR3, as DNA: TGTGCCAGCAGTTTGCCAGGGTTGACTGAAGCTTTCTTT. Based on the CDR3 plus reference TRBV28 and TRBJ1-1, the full variable domain is DVKVTQSSRYLVKRTGEKVFLECVQDMDHENMFWYRQDPGLGLRLIYFSYDVKMKEKGDIPEGYSVSREKKERFSLILESASTNQTSMYLCASSLPGLTEAFFGQGTRLTVV.

A word on this clone: One end of the junction is discordant with germline, which a read error may explain. The chain combines TRBV7-2 with TRBJ1-2, with 8 nucleotides matching TRBD1. The CDR3 is 15 amino acids. The germline V gene has CDR1 SGHTA and CDR2 FQGNSA. The chain's CDR3 is CASSLPTGVFYGHTF. In DNA, the CDR3 is TGTGCCAGCAGCTTACCGACAGGGGTATTTTATGGCCACACCTTC.

The CDR3 sequence: CASSPPGTGGFGGTYEQYF. The DNA for the CDR3 is TGTGCCAGCTCACCCCCCGGGACAGGGGGCTTTGGAGGGACCTACGAGCAGTACTTC. V gene TRBV18 combines with J gene TRBJ2-7; TRBD1 agrees at 12 bases. The germline CDR1 and CDR2 sequences are KGHSH and LQKENI. The junction had 14 bases not matched to a gene; V was cut back by 3 bases and J by 2 bases. CDR3 length: 19 residues.

A note on this clone: This CDR3 is missing its conserved last phenylalanine or tryptophan, likely due to a read error. The chain employs TRBV6-5 and TRBJ2-7, with a weak D call TRBD2 (6 bases). The CDR3 is 14 residues long. The germline V gene encodes CDR1 MNHEY and CDR2 SVGAGI. Trimming shortened V by 11 bases and J by 3 bases, and 20 bases separated the two germline ends. Here the CDR3 reads CAWEVVEQFYEQYL. CDR3 nucleotides: TGTGCCTGGGAGGTCGTGGAGCAGTTCTACGAGCAGTACCTC.

The chain carries TRBV4-2 and TRBJ1-1, with TRBD1 matching over 8 bases. CDR1 is LGHNA, CDR2 YNFKEQ, per germline. V was clipped by 1 base and J by 7 bases; unmatched bases: 8. The CDR3 totals 15 residues. The CDR3 reads CASSQAGGAKGEAFF. Written as DNA, the CDR3 is TGTGCCAGCAGCCAAGCAGGGGGCGCGAAGGGTGAAGCTTTCTTT.

The chain carries TRBV5-1 and TRBJ2-1; TRBD1 matches 8 bases. In germline, CDR1 is SGHRS, CDR2 YFSETQ. Trimming took 4 bases from V and 0 from J; bases not matched to a gene: 3. The CDR3 consists of 15 residues. The CDR3 nucleotides are TGCGCCAGCAGCCCCACAGGGGGCTCCTACAATGAGCAGTTCTTC. Its protein is CASSPTGGSYNEQFF.